What follows are 7 T cell receptor beta chains derived from one specimen sequenced in a study of blood T cells in healthy people across ages. Primed by a sample-barcoded 5' primer and a J-beta primer mix, a second PCR proceeded for 7 to 11 cycles. TCRdb reanalysed the 5' RACE reads using MiXCR and keeps one entry per CDR3 protein. The repertoire includes some 730,000 distinct CDR3 sequences, about 24% of them detected once, and under 25% sits in the top ten. Sequencing was performed on blood. Receptors were obtained from an older man in good health.

The chain has TRBV12-3 or TRBV12-4 and TRBJ1-5; possible D gene TRBD1, 5 bases. The V end lost 5 bases, the J end lost 6 bases, and 17 bases lay between the germline ends. The CDR3 runs to 15 residues. The CDR3 DNA reads as TGTGCCAGCAGTAGAGCCGGGACGGGGGTTCAGCCCCAGCATTTT. As protein: CASSRAGTGVQPQHF.

This chain uses TRBV7-8 with TRBJ1-1; D unresolved. With 4 bases removed from V and 4 bases from J, the gap between germline ends came to 10 bases. This CDR3 has 13 amino acids. CDR1 SGHVS and CDR2 FQNEAQ come from the germline V gene. The CDR3 protein is CASSSLLGTEAFF. DNA of the CDR3: TGTGCCAGCAGCTCCCTCTTGGGCACTGAAGCTTTCTTT.

The chain has TRBV24-1 and TRBJ2-1, with 12 bases fitting TRBD2. Looked up from germline, CDR1 is KGHDR and CDR2 is SFDVKD. The CDR3 sequence is 16 residues long. With 3 bases clipped from V and 4 bases from J, the junction kept 3 bases outside the gene matches. CDR3: CATSDLGTSGYNEQFF. CDR3 DNA: TGTGCCACCAGTGATCTCGGGACTAGCGGGTACAATGAGCAGTTCTTC.

V and J are TRBV28 and TRBJ2-5, with TRBD2 as a possible D gene (5 bases). The CDR3 is 12 residues long. V was shortened by 6 bases and J by 5 bases, with 10 bases between the two germline ends. Germline CDR1 and CDR2: MDHEN and SYDVKM. Written as DNA, the CDR3 is TGTGCCAGCAGGGCGGGCACGGAGACCCAGTACTTC. Translation: CASRAGTETQYF.

The chain employs TRBV5-1 and TRBJ1-1; D gene ambiguous. V lost 5 bases, J lost 0 bases, and 8 bases lay in between. Germline CDR1 is SGHRS and CDR2 is YFSETQ. The CDR3 has 13 amino acids. CDR3 coding DNA: TGCGCCAGCAGAAACCTTTTGAACACTGAAGCTTTCTTT. Its translation: CASRNLLNTEAFF.

The chain is built from TRBV20-1 and TRBJ1-2; 9 bases line up with TRBD1. The V gene end was trimmed by 0 bases and the J gene end by 1 base; junction bases not matched to a gene: 0. CDR3 length: 14 amino acids. From germline, CDR1 is DFQATT and CDR2 SNEGSKA (reference sequence). The CDR3 region is CSAREDRGNYGYTF. As DNA, the CDR3 is TGCAGTGCTAGAGAGGACAGGGGTAACTATGGCTACACCTTC.

This clonotype was detected only a few times. The genes are TRBV7-9 and TRBJ2-5, with a tentative D call TRBD2 (6 bases). V was clipped by 5 bases and J by 5 bases, with 18 bases between them. Per the germline V gene, CDR1 is SEHNR and CDR2 is FQNEAQ (reference sequence). CDR3 length: 15 residues. The CDR3 coding sequence is TGTGCCAGCAGCCCCATGGGCGGGGTTGGTGAGACCCAGTACTTC. The encoded protein is CASSPMGGVGETQYF.